Shown below are 25 T cell receptor beta chains from a single sample sequenced in a study of tumor-infiltrating lymphocytes in primary liver carcinoma. The source of the blood RNA was unsorted whole blood, and germline DNA was extracted as well. The investigators made TCR beta cDNA from approximately 500 ng total RNA, using a constant-region primer. ARM-PCR was slightly modified, and three nested multiplex PCR rounds with it gave rise to the TCR beta libraries. Use of TRBV1-TRBV30 forward primers with a C-beta reverse primer characterized the first two PCR rounds, which lasted about 9 cycles each. TCRdb used MiXCR to reprocess the multiplex PCR reads, holding one entry per CDR3 protein. Here the sample spans 250,000 to 400,000 distinct CDR3 sequences, 65% being singletons. What was sequenced was peripheral blood. The receptors come from a man in his forties or fifties with primary liver carcinoma and hepatitis B virus infection.

Details on this clonotype: A junction boundary mismatches the germline segment, possibly from a read error. The chain is built from TRBV6-2 or TRBV6-3 and TRBJ2-7; possible D gene TRBD2, 5 bases. CDR1 is MNHEY, CDR2 SVGEGT, per germline. CDR3 length: 16 residues. As DNA, the CDR3 is TGTGCCTGCAGATTCGCCGTACAGTGGCGGGCCTACGAGCAGTACTTC. This codes for CACRFAVQWRAYEQYF.

This clonotype was observed at least ten times. The chain recombines TRBV6-2 or TRBV6-3 with TRBJ2-1, with 9 bases identical to TRBD2. The trim removed 2 bases at V and 4 bases at J, leaving 9 bases unmatched. Germline CDR1 is MNHEY and CDR2 is SVGEGT. The CDR3 consists of 17 residues. The CDR3 bases are TGTGCCAGCAGTTACGAAGCCGGGACTAGCAGATACAATGAGCAGTTCTTC. This codes for CASSYEAGTSRYNEQFF.

This clonotype was observed at least ten times. The rearrangement joins TRBV4-2 to TRBJ1-2, with 9 bases matching TRBD1. CDR3 length: 16 residues. Germline CDR1 and CDR2: LGHNA and YNFKEQ. J was trimmed by 2 bases and V by 7 bases; bases with no gene match: 11. For the CDR3, the DNA is TGTGCCAGCACCCCGACAGGGGGTTCTTTAAACTATGGCTACACCTTC. Translated, it gives CASTPTGGSLNYGYTF.

This rearrangement joins TRBV28 to TRBJ2-3; no clear D. Trimming took 7 bases from V and 2 from J, leaving 16 bases between them. Germline CDR1 MDHEN, CDR2 SYDVKM. This CDR3 has 15 amino acids. The CDR3 nucleotides are TGTGCCAGCAAGGGCAGTGAGCTGACCACAGATACGCAGTATTTT. Residues: CASKGSELTTDTQYF.

For this clonotype: Given a much more abundant clone one base away, this may be a read error. CDR3 DNA: TGTGCCAGCAGTTTAATGAAGGGGGCAAGTGGCTACACCTTC. Its protein is CASSLMKGASGYTF. The chain has TRBV12-3 or TRBV12-4 and TRBJ1-2; 7 nucleotides line up with TRBD1. V was pared by 2 bases and J by 7 bases, with 7 bases of the junction left unmatched. This CDR3 region has 14 residues.

V and J are TRBV7-9 and TRBJ2-5; 8 positions match TRBD2. This CDR3 is built from 16 residues. Per germline, CDR1 SEHNR and CDR2 FQNEAQ (reference sequence). Trimming took 5 bases from V and 2 from J; bases not matched to a gene: 10. The CDR3 here is CASSLELAVAQETQYF. Here the CDR3 DNA reads TGTGCCAGCAGCCTAGAACTAGCGGTGGCACAAGAGACCCAGTACTTC.

J is TRBJ2-1 and V is TRBV11-2; D ambiguous. Germline V gene sequence: CDR1 SGHAT, CDR2 FQNNGV. This CDR3 is built from 14 residues. Here the CDR3 reads CDSSFSADHIEQFF. DNA of the CDR3: TGTGACAGTAGCTTCTCGGCAGACCACATTGAGCAGTTCTTC.

Worth noting for this clonotype: The junction departs from the called germline gene at one end, perhaps through a read error. The rearrangement joins TRBV5-1 to TRBJ2-1; the match to TRBD2 covers 7 bases. In germline, CDR1 is SGHRS, CDR2 YFSETQ. There are 13 residues in the CDR3. CDR3 in DNA: TGCGCCAGCGTATGGGAGGGTACCAATGAGCATTTCTTC. Its translation is CASVWEGTNEHFF.

Of note for this clonotype: A much larger clone lies one base from this, so it may be a read error. This chain uses TRBV4-1 with TRBJ2-7; possibly TRBD1 for D (6 bases). Trimming removed 4 bases at V and 7 bases at J, with 17 bases between. The CDR3 is made up of 14 amino acids. Germline values: CDR1 MGHRA, CDR2 YSYEKL. In nucleotides, the CDR3 is TGCGCCAGCAGCCTGGCGGACAGTCCTACGGAGCAGTACTTC. Protein sequence: CASSLADSPTEQYF.

This clonotype came up a few times. The chain links TRBV28 to TRBJ2-1; 8 positions match TRBD2. Germline V gene sequence: CDR1 MDHEN, CDR2 SYDVKM. The CDR3 extends over 16 amino acids. V lost 5 bases, J lost 6 bases, and 12 bases stayed unmatched. In DNA, the CDR3 is TGTGCCAGCAGTCCCGGAGGTAGCGGGGCGATCAATGAGCAGTTCTTC. It yields the protein CASSPGGSGAINEQFF.

This clonotype was detected ten times or more. This rearrangement joins TRBV6-6 to TRBJ2-1; D is unresolved. The ends were cut back, 9 bases at V and 8 bases at J, with 11 bases in the middle. From germline, CDR1 is MNHNY and CDR2 SVGAGI (reference sequence). The CDR3 sequence is 11 residues long. The CDR3 DNA reads as TGTGCCAGTCAAACCCAGGATGAGCAGTTCTTC. Translated: CASQTQDEQFF.

The chain combines TRBV11-2 with TRBJ2-7; either TRBD1 or TRBD2 may supply D (6 bases each). The CDR3 extends over 12 amino acids. V lost 11 bases and J 3 bases, leaving 14 bases between the germline ends. Germline-derived CDR1 and CDR2 are SGHAT and FQNNGV. CDR3 in DNA: TGTGCCGGGGGGCGATCGGTCTACGAGCAGTACTTC. It translates to CAGGRSVYEQYF.

Regarding this clonotype: A read error may account for a junction end that differs from germline. This rearrangement joins TRBV4-1 to TRBJ2-7; D gene uncertain. Per the germline V gene, CDR1 is MGHRA and CDR2 is YSYEKL. This CDR3 has 14 amino acids. This CDR3 reads CSSSQETPVDEQYF. The CDR3 bases are TGCTCCAGCAGCCAAGAGACCCCTGTCGACGAGCAGTACTTC.

The count of this clonotype is one. The conserved closing phenylalanine or tryptophan is absent in this CDR3, likely reflecting a read error. The J gene is TRBJ2-1, the V gene TRBV11-1; tentative D call: TRBD2 (5 bases). The CDR3 spans 13 residues. Germline V lookup: CDR1 SGHAT, CDR2 FQDESV (reference sequence). V shed 8 bases and J shed 7 bases, with 15 bases lying between them. The CDR3 spells CASGPEWENEQFL. The CDR3 nucleotides are TGTGCCAGCGGGCCGGAGTGGGAGAATGAGCAGTTCCTC.

The chain uses TRBV5-1 and TRBJ2-3; 8 positions agree with TRBD1. CDR3 length: 17 residues. Germline V CDR1 and CDR2: SGHRS, YFSETQ. V dropped 1 base and J dropped 4; count of bases not matched to a gene: 11. This chain's CDR3 is CASSLLSGQQGADTQYF. CDR3 DNA: TGCGCCAGCAGCTTGCTCAGCGGGCAACAGGGGGCAGATACGCAGTATTTT.

In regard to this clonotype: A read error may produce the germline difference seen at one junction end. The chain employs TRBV7-8 and TRBJ2-2; TRBD2 might be the D (5 bases). This CDR3 has 16 amino acids. Germline values: CDR1 SGHVS, CDR2 FQNEAQ. The CDR3 sequence is CASSQESRTNTGKLFF. CDR3 bases: TGTGCCAGCAGCCAGGAAAGCCGTACGAACACCGGGAAGCTGTTTTTT. Full variable domain (rest looked up from reference TRBV7-8 and TRBJ2-2): GAGVSQSPRYKVAKRGQDVALRCDPISGHVSLFWYQQALGQGPEFLTYFQNEAQLDKSGLPSDRFFAERPEGSVSTLKIQRTQQEDSAVYLCASSQESRTNTGKLFFGEGSRLTVL.

This clonotype was observed at least ten times. This chain connects TRBV11-2 to TRBJ2-1; D gene ambiguous. The length of the CDR3 is 12 residues. With 5 bases removed from V and 2 bases from J, the gap between germline ends came to 4 bases. Germline CDR1 and CDR2: SGHAT and FQNNGV. The CDR3 sequence: CASSRAYNEQFF. The CDR3, as DNA: TGTGCCAGCAGCAGAGCCTACAATGAGCAGTTCTTC.

A remark on this clonotype: An end of the junction differs from the germline gene, which may be a read error. The chain joins TRBV11-1 to TRBJ1-4, with D possibly being TRBD1 (5 bases). The CDR3 is made up of 15 amino acids. Looked up from germline, CDR1 is SGHAT and CDR2 is FQDESV (reference sequence). The CDR3 protein is CTSSIPGTENEKLSF. The CDR3 DNA reads TGTACCAGCAGCATCCCTGGGACGGAAAATGAAAAACTGTCTTTT.

For this clonotype: One end of the junction does not line up with germline, which may come from a read error. The CDR3 sequence: CANSWAGTGGVNEQFF. CDR3 nucleotides: TGCGCCAATAGTTGGGCCGGGACAGGGGGAGTGAATGAACAGTTCTTC. The V gene is TRBV5-1, the J gene TRBJ2-1; 11 nucleotides match TRBD1. CDR1 and CDR2 (germline): SGHRS, YFSETQ. This CDR3 is built from 16 residues.

This clonotype was seen a handful of times. The gene calls are TRBV30 and TRBJ2-5, with 7 bases aligning to TRBD1. Trimming removed 5 bases from V and 3 bases from J; junction bases left unmatched: 6. CDR1 and CDR2 from the germline V gene are GTSNPN and SVGIG (reference sequence). This CDR3 is built from 13 residues. The CDR3 bases are TGTGCCTGGGCTAGACAGGGAAAAGAGACCCAGTACTTC. Its translation: CAWARQGKETQYF.

The sample holds a few counts of this clonotype. The gene calls are TRBV19 and TRBJ1-1; D perhaps matches TRBD1 (6 bases). CDR1 and CDR2 (germline): LNHDA, SQIVND (reference sequence). The CDR3 length is 14 residues. Trimming shortened V by 3 bases and J by 0 bases, and 8 bases separated the two germline ends. The DNA for the CDR3 is TGTGCCAGTAGTATTTCAGGGGTGAACACTGAAGCTTTCTTT. Its protein is CASSISGVNTEAFF.

Worth noting for this clonotype: This may be a read error: a much more frequent sequence differs by one nucleotide. The rearrangement uses TRBV30 and TRBJ1-2; D remains ambiguous. This CDR3 is 14 amino acids long. Germline V gene lookup returns CDR1 GTSNPN and CDR2 SVGIG (reference sequence). The CDR3 is CTWNASPLLYGYTF. The CDR3 DNA reads TGTACCTGGAACGCTTCGCCTCTTCTCTATGGCTACACCTTC.

This clonotype was seen many times. The rearrangement uses TRBV6-1 and TRBJ2-4; D gene unclear. In germline, CDR1 is MNHNS, CDR2 SASEGT. The CDR3 totals 14 residues. Trimming removed 3 bases at V and 5 bases at J, with 11 bases between. The CDR3: CASSDWGRENIQYF. The CDR3 nucleotides read TGTGCCAGCAGTGATTGGGGAAGGGAAAACATTCAGTACTTC.

Notes on this clonotype: This may stem from a read error, because a much larger clone lies one nucleotide away. The CDR3 does not end in the conserved phenylalanine or tryptophan, so this is likely a read error. V gene TRBV5-1 combines with J gene TRBJ1-4; TRBD1 matches at 7 bases. There are 14 residues in the CDR3. Losses at the gene ends were 4 bases for V and 8 bases for J; bases not matched to a gene: 8. Per the germline V gene, CDR1 is SGHRS and CDR2 is YFSETQ. The CDR3 sequence is CASSIDRADEKLFS. In DNA, the CDR3 is TGCGCCAGCAGCATAGACAGGGCGGACGAAAAACTGTTTTCT.

The sample holds one count of this clonotype. The chain's CDR3 is CATRVGDTQYF. The CDR3 nucleotides are TGTGCCACACGAGTCGGAGATACGCAGTATTTT. The chain has TRBV10-3 and TRBJ2-3; D ambiguous. V was trimmed by 10 bases and J by 5 bases, leaving 10 bases between them. The CDR3 consists of 11 residues. Germline lookup yields CDR1 ENHRY and CDR2 SYGVKD.